The 7 T cell receptor beta chains given below trace back to one sample, sequenced in a study of T-cell memory formation after mild COVID-19. TCRdb re-derived calls from the 5' RACE reads in MiXCR, one entry per CDR3 protein. Of 300,000 to 350,000 distinct CDR3 sequences listed, roughly a fifth are singletons. Sample: PBMCs or a T cell subset sorted from them (not recorded which). Every receptor here comes from a young man who had mild COVID-19 (a few samples of this study predate the infection). Cell type and time point are not known.

This chain connects TRBV2 to TRBJ2-7; tentatively, D is TRBD2 (5 bases). The CDR3 is 16 residues long. Germline V lookup: CDR1 SNHLY, CDR2 FYNNEI. The V end lost 5 bases, the J end lost 0 bases, and 17 bases lay between the germline ends. CDR3 sequence reads: CASSLAGWETSYEQYV. CDR3 sequence (DNA): TGTGCCAGCAGTTTGGCCGGTTGGGAGACCTCCTACGAGCAGTACGTC.

This clonotype was observed a few times. The rearrangement uses TRBV12-3 or TRBV12-4 and TRBJ1-1; D might be TRBD1 (5 bases). The CDR3 is 14 residues long. Trimming left V 5 bases short and J 5 bases short, with 15 bases between. CDR3 sequence: CASSLYPQETEAFF. The DNA for the CDR3 is TGTGCCAGCAGTCTTTACCCACAGGAGACTGAAGCTTTCTTT.

This clonotype was observed a handful of times. The chain recombines TRBV20-1 with TRBJ2-7, with 7 bases matching TRBD1. CDR3 size: 12 residues. Germline CDR1 reads DFQATT; CDR2 reads SNEGSKA (reference sequence). The DNA for the CDR3 is TGCGTAGGAAAGACAGGGAACTACGAGCAGTACGTC. This gives the protein CVGKTGNYEQYV.

This clonotype has more than one count but fewer than ten. The chain links TRBV7-2 to TRBJ2-3; tentatively, D is TRBD1 or TRBD2 (6 bases each). V was cut by 5 bases and J by 6 bases, with 21 bases left in between. In germline, CDR1 is SGHTA, CDR2 FQGNSA. The CDR3 is made up of 16 amino acids. The CDR3 DNA follows: TGTGCCAGCAGCCACATCGGGAGTACAGGGTCCGATACGCAGTATTTT. Translated, it gives CASSHIGSTGSDTQYF.

The chain links TRBV5-1 to TRBJ2-2; 7 bases align to TRBD1. Germline V gene lookup returns CDR1 SGHRS and CDR2 YFSETQ. CDR3 size: 15 residues. The V segment lost 6 bases and the J segment 1 base; nucleotides outside the gene matches: 6. In DNA, the CDR3 is TGCGCCAGCACCGACAGGGCGGGGAACACCGGGGAGCTGTTTTTT. Amino acids: CASTDRAGNTGELFF.

The rearrangement uses TRBV29-1 and TRBJ1-1, with D hard to call. CDR1 and CDR2 from the germline V gene are SQVTM and ANQGSEA. The CDR3 totals 10 residues. Trimming cost V 4 bases and J 6 bases, with 6 bases left between them. The CDR3 DNA reads as TGCAGCGTTGTAAGCGCTGAAGCTTTCTTT. The encoded protein is CSVVSAEAFF.

This clonotype has only a few counts. The chain employs TRBV14 and TRBJ2-5; no firm D call. The CDR3 has 12 amino acids. Germline values: CDR1 SGHDN, CDR2 FVKESK. V was clipped by 3 bases and J by 5 bases, with 7 bases between them. CDR3 in DNA: TGTGCCAGCAGCCATACGTCGGAGACCCAGTACTTC. This gives the protein CASSHTSETQYF.